The 29 T cell receptor beta chains given below trace back to one sample, sequenced in a study of cytomegalovirus exposure and HLA in healthy donors. Both 60 Vbeta primers and 13 Jbeta primers went into the PCR. Repertoires were generated with immunoSEQ multiplex PCR, while TCRdb's copy carries only in-frame clones and drops some. The sample holds 35,000 to 40,000 clones, 66% seen once. Sequencing input: PBMCs. These receptors were taken from a man aged 45-65 years in good health and CMV-seropositive.

This clone was seen more than once but under ten times. Other nucleotide sequences in the sample specify the same CDR3. V and J are TRBV4-2 and TRBJ2-3; D is possibly TRBD2 (7 bases). CDR1 LGHNA and CDR2 YNFKEQ come from the germline V gene. Between the trimmed V and J ends, which lost 5 bases and 0 bases, there was a span of 21 bases. The CDR3 covers 18 residues. The CDR3 spells CASSLQGAGDTSTDTQYF. For the CDR3, the DNA is TGTGCCAGCAGCTTACAAGGCGCGGGGGACACTAGCACAGATACGCAGTATTTT.

The rearrangement links TRBV10-3 to TRBJ2-7, with 8 bases matching TRBD1. The CDR3 runs 13 residues. Per the germline V gene, CDR1 is ENHRY and CDR2 is SYGVKD. Losses at the gene ends were 3 bases for V and 5 bases for J; bases not matched to a gene: 3. CDR3 amino acids: CAISDYRGNEQYF. The CDR3, as DNA: TGTGCCATCAGTGATTACAGGGGGAACGAGCAGTACTTC.

This clone turned up a few times. This chain links TRBV15 with TRBJ2-1, with 10 bases identical to TRBD2. Losses at the gene ends were 2 bases for V and 6 bases for J; bases not matched to a gene: 19. The CDR3 totals 20 residues. Germline lookup yields CDR1 LNHNV and CDR2 YYDKDF (reference sequence). The CDR3 protein is CATSRSYSRASGGWGNEQFF. Written as DNA, the CDR3 is TGTGCCACCAGCAGATCCTATTCCAGGGCTAGCGGGGGCTGGGGCAATGAGCAGTTCTTC.

This chain uses TRBV2 with TRBJ1-5, with TRBD1 as a possible D gene (6 bases). This CDR3 is built from 14 residues. The V gene lost 6 bases and the J gene lost 4 bases, with 13 bases spanning the gap. Germline V gene lookup returns CDR1 SNHLY and CDR2 FYNNEI. This CDR3 is CASRMTGHNQPQHF. The CDR3 nucleotides read TGTGCCAGCAGGATGACAGGCCATAATCAGCCCCAGCATTTT.

J is TRBJ2-2 and V is TRBV7-8, with 9 bases identical to TRBD1. CDR1 SGHVS and CDR2 FQNEAQ come from the germline V gene. This CDR3 has 17 residues. V dropped 4 bases and J dropped 2; count of bases not matched to a gene: 8. CDR3 in amino acids: CASSSGQGIVNTGELFF. In nucleotides, the CDR3 is TGTGCCAGCAGCTCGGGACAGGGAATAGTAAACACCGGGGAGCTGTTTTTT.

The chain uses TRBV6-1 and TRBJ1-5, with D maybe TRBD1 (5 bases). Germline lookup yields CDR1 MNHNS and CDR2 SASEGT. The CDR3 has 19 residues. Trimming stripped 2 bases from V and 3 bases from J, with 23 bases between. CDR3 loop: CASSEPGVQGDFNNQPQHF. DNA for the CDR3: TGTGCCAGCAGTGAACCGGGCGTGCAGGGTGACTTTAACAATCAGCCCCAGCATTTT.

The V gene is TRBV27, the J gene TRBJ1-1; D unresolved. In germline, CDR1 is MNHEY, CDR2 SMNVEV (reference sequence). This CDR3 contains 14 residues. V was cut by 3 bases and J by 4 bases, with 12 bases left in between. CDR3 bases: TGTGCCAGCAGTTTGGCCCTGACAAGCACTGAAGCTTTCTTT. It codes for CASSLALTSTEAFF.

This rearrangement joins TRBV11-3 to TRBJ2-1; 10 bases align to TRBD2. Trimming at V came to 5 bases and at J to 6 bases, leaving 7 bases not matched to a gene. Germline V gene sequence: CDR1 SGHNT, CDR2 YENEEA. This CDR3 contains 15 residues. The CDR3 DNA is TGTGCCAGCAGCCCGGGACTAGCGACTTCCAATGAGCAGTTCTTC. Protein product: CASSPGLATSNEQFF.

This chain connects TRBV6-5 to TRBJ1-1; 7 bases line up with TRBD1. Germline V gene data show CDR1 as MNHEY and CDR2 as SVGAGI. The CDR3 covers 14 residues. Germline trimming cut 0 bases from V and 4 bases from J; bases unmatched to any gene: 2. CDR3 coding DNA: TGTGCCAGCAGTTACTCGGAGGGGGCCACTGAAGCTTTCTTT. Amino acid sequence: CASSYSEGATEAFF.

This clone was seen only a few times. The V and J genes are TRBV4-2 and TRBJ2-3; 8 bases line up with TRBD2. V lost 3 bases to trimming and J lost 3 bases; unmatched junction nucleotides: 8. Germline CDR1 LGHNA, CDR2 YNFKEQ. This CDR3 has 16 residues. CDR3 sequence: CASSHPAGGGTDTQYF. The CDR3, as DNA: TGTGCCAGCAGCCACCCGGCGGGGGGCGGGACAGATACGCAGTATTTT.

The chain uses TRBV7-8 and TRBJ1-1; D might be TRBD1 (6 bases). The V end lost 3 bases, the J end lost 1 base, and 15 bases lay between the germline ends. Germline V gene lookup returns CDR1 SGHVS and CDR2 FQNEAQ. This CDR3 contains 16 residues. CDR3 sequence reads: CASSLRGGARNTEAFF. The CDR3 DNA is TGTGCCAGCAGCTTGCGTGGGGGGGCGAGGAACACTGAAGCTTTCTTT.

This chain uses TRBV5-1 with TRBJ2-7; weak D call: TRBD1 (6 bases). Deletions cut 0 bases from V and 1 base from J, with 11 bases between. Germline loops: CDR1 SGHRS, CDR2 YFSETQ. The CDR3 totals 15 residues. CDR3 bases: TGCGCCAGCAGCTTGGGGGGGCTAGGGTCCTACGAGCAGTACTTC. It encodes CASSLGGLGSYEQYF. Supplemented by reference TRBV5-1 and TRBJ2-7, the full variable domain reads KAGVTQTPRYLIKTRGQQVTLSCSPISGHRSVSWYQQTPGQGLQFLFEYFSETQRNKGNFPGRFSGRQFSNSRSEMNVSTLELGDSALYLCASSLGGLGSYEQYFGPGTRLTVT.

The chain employs TRBV9 and TRBJ1-2; 10 bases fit TRBD1. Trimming took 2 bases from V and 2 from J; bases not matched to a gene: 0. From germline, CDR1 is SGDLS and CDR2 YYNGEE. The CDR3 length is 14 residues. The CDR3 spells CASSVDRGNYGYTF. DNA for the CDR3: TGTGCCAGCAGCGTGGACAGGGGGAACTATGGCTACACCTTC.

The chain has TRBV5-1 and TRBJ1-1; D is unclear. V lost 7 bases and J lost 5, with 15 bases in between. The CDR3 loop spans 13 amino acids. Looked up from germline, CDR1 is SGHRS and CDR2 is YFSETQ. CDR3 amino acids: CASGGETGTEAFF. DNA for the CDR3: TGCGCCAGCGGCGGGGAGACGGGAACTGAAGCTTTCTTT.

In this sample, this clone turned up once. The chain combines TRBV7-2 with TRBJ1-6; the D gene is possibly TRBD1 (5 bases). Trimming pared 5 bases from V and 7 bases from J, leaving 12 bases between. The CDR3 contains 14 residues. CDR1 is SGHTA, CDR2 FQGNSA, per germline. The CDR3 DNA reads TGTGCCAGCAGCCCCGCTGGGGCCAATTCACCCCTCCACTTT. Translated: CASSPAGANSPLHF. The full variable domain, completed using reference TRBV7-2 and TRBJ1-6, is GAGVSQSPSNKVTEKGKDVELRCDPISGHTALYWYRQSLGQGLEFLIYFQGNSAPDKSGLPSDRFSAERTGGSVSTLTIQRTQQEDSAVYLCASSPAGANSPLHFGNGTRLTVT.

The chain is built from TRBV30 and TRBJ1-5, with TRBD1 matching over 7 bases. With 3 bases clipped from V and 7 bases from J, the junction kept 6 bases outside the gene matches. The CDR3 length is 13 residues. The germline gives CDR1 GTSNPN, CDR2 SVGIG (reference sequence). CDR3 DNA sequence: TGTGCCTGGAGCCTGACAGGGAACCAGCCCCAGCATTTT. This gives the protein CAWSLTGNQPQHF.

The rearrangement uses TRBV25-1 and TRBJ2-3; 8 bases are a match to TRBD2. V lost 3 bases to trimming and J lost 6 bases; unmatched junction nucleotides: 8. The CDR3 totals 15 residues. In germline, CDR1 is MGHDK, CDR2 SYGVNS. CDR3 DNA: TGTGCCAGCAGTGAGTCCGGGGGGGCTTCCGATACGCAGTATTTT. Its translation: CASSESGGASDTQYF.

V gene TRBV5-5 combines with J gene TRBJ1-1; 7 bases match TRBD1. The CDR3 runs to 13 residues. Germline V gene sequence: CDR1 SGHKS, CDR2 YYEKEE (reference sequence). J lost 8 bases, V lost 5 bases, and 9 bases had no gene match. In nucleotides, the CDR3 is TGTGCCAGCAGGACAGGGCGAGAGGGGGAAGCTTTCTTT. Protein product: CASRTGREGEAFF.

The chain has TRBV4-3 and TRBJ1-2; 8 bases agree with TRBD1. The V and J ends lost 3 bases and 4 bases, in that order; junction bases with no gene match: 4. Germline CDR1 reads LGHNA; CDR2 reads YSLEER. The CDR3 is 14 residues long. Here the CDR3 reads CASSQDRVRYGYTF. CDR3 in DNA: TGCGCCAGCAGCCAGGACAGGGTTCGCTATGGCTACACCTTC.

The chain's CDR3 is CASSPVMNTEAFF. CDR3 DNA: TGTGCCAGTAGCCCGGTCATGAACACTGAAGCTTTCTTT. This chain joins TRBV19 and TRBJ1-1, with D hard to call. This CDR3 comprises 13 residues. Germline lookup yields CDR1 LNHDA and CDR2 SQIVND (reference sequence). V was pared by 6 bases and J by 0 bases, with 8 bases between.

This chain connects TRBV2 to TRBJ1-4; 9 bases map to TRBD1. CDR1 is SNHLY and CDR2 is FYNNEI in the germline V gene. V gave up 8 bases and J gave up 9 bases; unmatched junction bases: 13. The CDR3 is 15 residues long. CDR3 nucleotides: TGTGCCAGCTCCCCGGATAGCACAGGGGGCCAAAAACTGTTTTTT. Protein sequence: CASSPDSTGGQKLFF.

V is TRBV7-8 and J is TRBJ1-2, with D maybe TRBD1 (5 bases). The CDR3 is 12 amino acids. The germline V and J ends were trimmed by 3 bases and 4 bases, with 6 bases remaining between them. From germline, CDR1 is SGHVS and CDR2 FQNEAQ. CDR3 in amino acids: CASSFDSYGYTF. CDR3 nucleotide sequence: TGTGCCAGCAGCTTTGACAGCTATGGCTACACCTTC.

V and J are TRBV10-3 and TRBJ1-2, with 9 bases aligning to TRBD1. V shed 10 bases, J shed 8 bases, and the junction held 11 bases outside the gene matches. The germline V gene has CDR1 ENHRY and CDR2 SYGVKD. The CDR3 covers 13 residues. The CDR3 region has the DNA TGTGCCAGTATTACAGGGGGCAGTTACGGCTACACCTTC. Protein: CASITGGSYGYTF.

The V and J genes are TRBV18 and TRBJ2-7; 9 bases match TRBD1. Trimming cost V 5 bases and J 3 bases; bases outside gene matches: 11. This CDR3 region has 16 residues. Germline V CDR1 and CDR2: KGHSH, LQKENI. The DNA of the CDR3 is TGTGCCAGCTCAGGACAGGGGTACAAGTTTATCTACGAGCAGTACTTC. It specifies CASSGQGYKFIYEQYF.

The table lists this clone with a few counts. The genes are TRBV6-1 and TRBJ2-3, with D possibly being TRBD1 (5 bases). V gave up 6 bases and J gave up 2 bases, with 12 bases separating them. Looked up from germline, CDR1 is MNHNS and CDR2 is SASEGT. The CDR3 is 14 residues long. CDR3 nucleotides: TGTGCCAGCAGGGCAGGGTATCTCACAGATACGCAGTATTTT. Its protein is CASRAGYLTDTQYF.

The chain recombines TRBV28 with TRBJ2-1, with 11 bases aligning to TRBD1. The CDR3 spans 16 residues. CDR1 and CDR2 (germline): MDHEN, SYDVKM. V was pared by 1 base and J by 4 bases, with 3 bases of the junction left unmatched. The CDR3 protein is CASSLSGQGVYNEQFF. For the CDR3, the DNA is TGTGCCAGCAGTTTATCGGGACAGGGGGTTTACAATGAGCAGTTCTTC. The variable domain in full, completed from reference TRBV28 and TRBJ2-1, reads DVKVTQSSRYLVKRTGEKVFLECVQDMDHENMFWYRQDPGLGLRLIYFSYDVKMKEKGDIPEGYSVSREKKERFSLILESASTNQTSMYLCASSLSGQGVYNEQFFGPGTRLTVL.

The chain couples TRBV6-5 to TRBJ1-6; TRBD1 matches 7 bases. V lost 11 bases, J lost 3 bases, and 10 bases stayed unmatched. CDR3 length: 15 residues. CDR1 and CDR2 (germline): MNHEY, SVGAGI. CDR3 protein: CAVHQGGRYNSPLHF. CDR3 sequence (DNA): TGTGCCGTCCACCAGGGGGGTCGCTATAATTCACCCCTCCACTTT.

The V gene is TRBV4-3, the J gene TRBJ2-7; 7 bases match TRBD1. This CDR3 contains 15 residues. With V trimmed by 4 bases and J by 2 bases, 8 bases remained unmatched. The V gene's germline CDR1 is LGHNA and CDR2 YSLEER. The CDR3 here is CASSRGFQGAYEQYF. CDR3 in DNA: TGCGCCAGCAGCCGCGGATTTCAGGGGGCCTACGAGCAGTACTTC.

J is TRBJ2-5 and V is TRBV19; D is perhaps TRBD2 (6 bases). V was cut by 6 bases and J by 4 bases, with 15 bases left in between. The CDR3 spans 14 residues. Per the germline V gene, CDR1 is LNHDA and CDR2 is SQIVND (reference sequence). The CDR3 DNA reads TGTGCCAGTAGCGTATTCGGGCGGGGAGAGACCCAGTACTTC. This translates into CASSVFGRGETQYF.